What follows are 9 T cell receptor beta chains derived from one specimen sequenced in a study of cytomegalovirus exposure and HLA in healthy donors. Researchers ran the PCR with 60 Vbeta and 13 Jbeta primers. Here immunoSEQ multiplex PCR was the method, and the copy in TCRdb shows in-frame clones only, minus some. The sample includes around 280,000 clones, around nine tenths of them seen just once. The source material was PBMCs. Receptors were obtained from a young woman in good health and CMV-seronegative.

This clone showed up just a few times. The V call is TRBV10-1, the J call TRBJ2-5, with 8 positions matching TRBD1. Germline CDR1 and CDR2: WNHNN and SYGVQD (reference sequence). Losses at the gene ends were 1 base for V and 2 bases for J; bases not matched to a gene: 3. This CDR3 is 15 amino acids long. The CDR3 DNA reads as TGCGCCAGCAGTGAGTGGACAGGGAAACAAGAGACCCAGTACTTC. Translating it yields CASSEWTGKQETQYF.

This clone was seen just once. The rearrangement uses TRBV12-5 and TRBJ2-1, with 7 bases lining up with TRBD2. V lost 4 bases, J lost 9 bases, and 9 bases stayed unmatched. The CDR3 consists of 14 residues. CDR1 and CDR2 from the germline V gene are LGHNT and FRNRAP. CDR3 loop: CASGWEGRKGEQFF. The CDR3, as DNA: TGTGCTAGTGGTTGGGAGGGCCGGAAAGGTGAGCAGTTCTTC.

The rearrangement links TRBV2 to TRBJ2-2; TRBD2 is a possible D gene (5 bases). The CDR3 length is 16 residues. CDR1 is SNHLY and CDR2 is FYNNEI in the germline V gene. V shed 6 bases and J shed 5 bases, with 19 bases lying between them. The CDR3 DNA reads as TGTGCCAGCAGGGGAGATGGCCAAGTAATTACCGGGGAGCTGTTTTTT. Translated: CASRGDGQVITGELFF.

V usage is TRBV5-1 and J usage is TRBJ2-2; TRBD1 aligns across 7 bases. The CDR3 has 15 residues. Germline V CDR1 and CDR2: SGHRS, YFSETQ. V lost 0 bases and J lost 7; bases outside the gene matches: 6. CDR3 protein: CASSLDRGRSGELFF. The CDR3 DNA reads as TGCGCCAGCAGCTTGGACAGGGGAAGAAGCGGGGAGCTGTTTTTT. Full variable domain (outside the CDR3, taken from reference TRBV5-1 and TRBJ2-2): KAGVTQTPRYLIKTRGQQVTLSCSPISGHRSVSWYQQTPGQGLQFLFEYFSETQRNKGNFPGRFSGRQFSNSRSEMNVSTLELGDSALYLCASSLDRGRSGELFFGEGSRLTVL.

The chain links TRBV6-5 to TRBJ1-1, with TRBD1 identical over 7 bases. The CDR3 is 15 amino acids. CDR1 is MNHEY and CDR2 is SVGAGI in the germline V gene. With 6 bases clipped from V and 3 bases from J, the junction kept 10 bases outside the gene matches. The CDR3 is CASSPPTGKDTEAFF. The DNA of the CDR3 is TGTGCCAGCAGCCCTCCGACAGGGAAGGACACTGAAGCTTTCTTT.

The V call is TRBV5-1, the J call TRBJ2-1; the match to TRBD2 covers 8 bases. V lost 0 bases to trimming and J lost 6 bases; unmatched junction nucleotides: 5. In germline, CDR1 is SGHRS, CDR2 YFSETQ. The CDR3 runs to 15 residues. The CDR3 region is CASSLASGQGNEQFF. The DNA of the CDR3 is TGCGCCAGCAGCTTGGCTAGCGGGCAGGGCAATGAGCAGTTCTTC.

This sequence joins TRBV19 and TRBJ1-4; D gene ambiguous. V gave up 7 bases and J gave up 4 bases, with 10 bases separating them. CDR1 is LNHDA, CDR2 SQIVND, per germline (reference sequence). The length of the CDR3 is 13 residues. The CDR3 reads CASTFRFNEKLFF. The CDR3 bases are TGTGCCAGTACGTTCAGGTTTAATGAAAAACTGTTTTTT.

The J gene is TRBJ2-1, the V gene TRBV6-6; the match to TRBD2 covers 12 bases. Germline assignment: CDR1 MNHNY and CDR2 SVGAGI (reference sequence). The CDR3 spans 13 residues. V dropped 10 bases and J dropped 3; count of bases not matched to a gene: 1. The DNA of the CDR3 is TGTGCCACTAGCGGGGGGGACTACAATGAGCAGTTCTTC. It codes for CATSGGDYNEQFF.

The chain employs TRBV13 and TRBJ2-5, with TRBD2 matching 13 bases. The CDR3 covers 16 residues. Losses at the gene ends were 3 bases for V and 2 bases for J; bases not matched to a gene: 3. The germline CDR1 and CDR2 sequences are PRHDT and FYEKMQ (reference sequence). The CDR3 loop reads CASSFMTSGGQETQYF. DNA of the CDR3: TGTGCCAGCAGCTTCATGACTAGCGGGGGGCAAGAGACCCAGTACTTC.